The 20 T cell receptor beta chains below come from one sample, sequenced in a study of technical replicates of blood from a few donors. The protocol was immunoSEQ multiplex PCR, while the TCRdb copy is restricted to in-frame clones and leaves out a portion. The sample contains tens of thousands of clones, under 99% of which appear only once. Sequences were obtained from T cells isolated from PBMCs. The receptors derive from a human donor in good health.

The chain employs TRBV6-1 and TRBJ1-1, with D possibly matching TRBD1 (6 bases). The CDR3 consists of 13 residues. In germline, CDR1 is MNHNS, CDR2 SASEGT. V lost 3 bases, J lost 5 bases, and 10 bases lay in between. The CDR3 DNA reads TGTGCCAGCAGTGACACCAGGGGTACTGAAGCTTTCTTT. The encoded protein is CASSDTRGTEAFF.

The chain couples TRBV30 to TRBJ1-1; D possibly corresponds to TRBD1 (6 bases). The V end lost 0 bases, the J end lost 3 bases, and 11 bases lay between the germline ends. Germline CDR1 reads GTSNPN; CDR2 reads SVGIG (reference sequence). The length of the CDR3 is 14 residues. The DNA of the CDR3 is TGTGCCTGGAGTGTAAGTAAGGGGGACACTGAAGCTTTCTTT. Amino acids: CAWSVSKGDTEAFF.

This chain uses TRBV6-5 with TRBJ1-2; 8 nucleotides line up with TRBD1. J was trimmed by 4 bases and V by 6 bases; bases with no gene match: 10. From germline, CDR1 is MNHEY and CDR2 SVGAGI. This CDR3 has 15 amino acids. The CDR3 here is CASRDTGGAFYGYTF. CDR3 nucleotides: TGTGCCAGCAGAGACACAGGGGGGGCCTTCTATGGCTACACCTTC.

The rearrangement joins TRBV5-6 to TRBJ2-3, with D possibly matching TRBD2 (6 bases). CDR1 SGHDT and CDR2 YYEEEE come from the germline V gene. The CDR3 covers 16 residues. The V gene lost 0 bases and the J gene lost 1 base, with 12 bases spanning the gap. The CDR3 spells CASSLDLGGGTDTQYF. DNA of the CDR3: TGTGCCAGCAGCTTGGATCTCGGCGGGGGCACAGATACGCAGTATTTT.

This clone has a single count. The chain links TRBV12-5 to TRBJ2-3; the D gene is possibly TRBD2 (5 bases). Trimming pared 0 bases from V and 0 bases from J, leaving 10 bases between. The CDR3 covers 16 residues. The germline gives CDR1 LGHNT, CDR2 FRNRAP. The CDR3 nucleotides are TGTGCTAGTGGTTTGGTAAGCGGAATCAGCACAGATACGCAGTATTTT. Protein sequence: CASGLVSGISTDTQYF.

In its sample, this clone was seen once. The V gene is TRBV4-3, the J gene TRBJ2-1; no clear D. This CDR3 is built from 15 residues. V lost 0 bases and J lost 2, with 8 bases in between. Germline V gene lookup returns CDR1 LGHNA and CDR2 YSLEER. The CDR3 DNA reads as TGCGCCAGCAGCCAAGAGCCAGGTCCCTACAATGAGCAGTTCTTC. It encodes CASSQEPGPYNEQFF.

The genes are TRBV29-1 and TRBJ1-1; 9 bases match TRBD1. The V gene end was trimmed by 6 bases and the J gene end by 5 bases; junction bases not matched to a gene: 4. CDR3 size: 12 residues. Germline V lookup: CDR1 SQVTM, CDR2 ANQGSEA. This CDR3 is CSVGTGKTEAFF. CDR3 DNA sequence: TGCAGCGTAGGGACAGGGAAGACTGAAGCTTTCTTT.

J is TRBJ2-1 and V is TRBV7-8, with D tentatively TRBD2 (5 bases). CDR1 and CDR2 from the germline V gene are SGHVS and FQNEAQ. Trimming cost V 1 base and J 6 bases, with 16 bases left between them. The CDR3 totals 16 residues. The CDR3, as DNA: TGTGCCAGCAGCTTAGGAGTTTGCGACTATCCCAATGAGCAGTTCTTC. Translation: CASSLGVCDYPNEQFF.

The J gene is TRBJ2-5, the V gene TRBV9; no clear D gene. V shed 2 bases and J shed 4 bases, with 9 bases lying between them. Germline lookup yields CDR1 SGDLS and CDR2 YYNGEE. This CDR3 has 13 residues. The CDR3 loop is CASSVSLSETQYF. The CDR3 DNA is TGTGCCAGCAGCGTGTCTCTTTCAGAGACCCAGTACTTC.

The chain recombines TRBV11-2 with TRBJ2-1; 12 positions agree with TRBD2. V gave up 6 bases and J gave up 7 bases; unmatched junction bases: 13. CDR1 is SGHAT, CDR2 FQNNGV, per germline. This CDR3 has 17 amino acids. The CDR3 DNA sequence: TGTGCCAGCAGACCAATAGTGAGACTAGCGGGAGTAAATGAGCAGTTCTTC. Protein product: CASRPIVRLAGVNEQFF.

This chain links TRBV6-4 with TRBJ1-2, with 10 bases fitting TRBD1. This CDR3 comprises 15 residues. V gave up 4 bases and J gave up 4 bases; unmatched junction bases: 6. Germline-derived CDR1 and CDR2 are MRHNA and SNTAGT. CDR3 sequence: CASSGQGALIYGYTF. The CDR3 nucleotides read TGTGCCAGCAGTGGACAGGGGGCGCTTATCTATGGCTACACCTTC.

The chain joins TRBV6-6 to TRBJ2-1; 9 bases align to TRBD2. CDR1 is MNHNY, CDR2 SVGAGI, per germline (reference sequence). The CDR3 has 15 amino acids. Trimming at V came to 7 bases and at J to 8 bases, leaving 12 bases not matched to a gene. CDR3 residues: CASKLPAGGFDEQFF. In DNA, the CDR3 is TGTGCCAGCAAGTTGCCAGCGGGAGGATTTGATGAGCAGTTCTTC.

This chain joins TRBV2 and TRBJ2-5; TRBD1 might be the D (5 bases). Per germline, CDR1 SNHLY and CDR2 FYNNEI. The CDR3 runs 14 residues. Trimming shortened V by 6 bases and J by 5 bases, and 16 bases separated the two germline ends. CDR3 nucleotide sequence: TGTGCCAGCAGCGACACCCAGGGAAGGGAGACCCAGTACTTC. It yields the protein CASSDTQGRETQYF.

The chain combines TRBV15 with TRBJ2-7, with 9 bases identical to TRBD1. In germline, CDR1 is LNHNV, CDR2 YYDKDF (reference sequence). The junction had 6 bases not matched to a gene; V was cut back by 0 bases and J by 0 bases. This CDR3 region has 17 residues. The CDR3 DNA reads as TGTGCCACCAGCAGAGAAAAAGCGGGACAGGGCTCCTACGAGCAGTACTTC. It translates to CATSREKAGQGSYEQYF.

The chain has TRBV30 and TRBJ2-3; TRBD2 matches at 14 bases. V was pared by 2 bases and J by 5 bases, with 6 bases of the junction left unmatched. Germline CDR1 and CDR2: GTSNPN and SVGIG (reference sequence). The CDR3 loop spans 16 amino acids. CDR3: CAWSTGLAGVIDTQYF. Here the CDR3 DNA reads TGTGCCTGGAGTACGGGACTAGCGGGAGTTATAGATACGCAGTATTTT.

This chain connects TRBV29-1 to TRBJ2-5; possibly TRBD1 for D (5 bases). The CDR3 runs to 16 residues. Germline values: CDR1 SQVTM, CDR2 ANQGSEA. Trimming left V 0 bases short and J 2 bases short, with 16 bases between. The CDR3 sequence: CSVEDGRQSLQETQYF. CDR3 DNA: TGCAGCGTTGAAGACGGTAGACAGAGTTTACAAGAGACCCAGTACTTC. The whole variable domain, remainder taken from reference TRBV29-1 and TRBJ2-5, is SAVISQKPSRDICQRGTSLTIQCQVDSQVTMMFWYRQQPGQSLTLIATANQGSEATYESGFVIDKFPISRPNLTFSTLTVSNMSPEDSSIYLCSVEDGRQSLQETQYFGPGTRLLVL.

This chain joins TRBV6-6 and TRBJ1-1; weak D call: TRBD1 (5 bases). Germline CDR1 is MNHNY and CDR2 is SVGAGI (reference sequence). Trimming took 6 bases from V and 5 from J, leaving 13 bases between them. This CDR3 comprises 13 residues. As DNA, the CDR3 is TGTGCCAGCAGCTCCGGGGGACTAACTGAAGCTTTCTTT. Translated, it gives CASSSGGLTEAFF.

The rearrangement links TRBV7-6 to TRBJ1-1; possibly TRBD1 for D (5 bases). The germline V gene encodes CDR1 SGHVS and CDR2 FNYEAQ. V lost 1 base and J 5 bases, leaving 14 bases between the germline ends. The CDR3 is made up of 15 amino acids. This CDR3 is CASSLGYQGMTEAFF. For the CDR3, the DNA is TGTGCCAGCAGCTTAGGTTATCAGGGAATGACTGAAGCTTTCTTT. Using reference TRBV7-6 and TRBJ1-1 for the parts outside the CDR3, the full variable domain is GAGVSQSPRYKVTKRGQDVALRCDPISGHVSLYWYRQALGQGPEFLTYFNYEAQQDKSGLPNDRFSAERPEGSISTLTIQRTEQRDSAMYRCASSLGYQGMTEAFFGQGTRLTVV.

The rearrangement uses TRBV28 and TRBJ1-5, with D hard to call. CDR1 and CDR2 from the germline V gene are MDHEN and SYDVKM. The V end was cut by 6 bases, the J end by 2 bases, with 26 bases between. The CDR3 runs 19 residues. CDR3 nucleotide sequence: TGTGCCAGCAGCTCAGAGATCGTTCGGACTTACCTGGGCAATCAGCCCCAGCATTTT. Translating gives CASSSEIVRTYLGNQPQHF.

The CDR3, as DNA: TGTGCCAGCAGCTTAAGAGGCACTAGCGCGTCAAGAAATGAGCAGTTCTTC. It codes for CASSLRGTSASRNEQFF. The V gene is TRBV7-3, the J gene TRBJ2-1, with TRBD2 matching over 7 bases. The junction had 13 bases not matched to a gene; V was cut back by 1 base and J by 7 bases. Germline V gene lookup returns CDR1 SGHTA and CDR2 FQGTGA. The CDR3 runs 17 residues.